Listed below are T cell receptor beta chains from one sample, sequenced in a study of OX40 agonist ivuxolimab in advanced cancers. Produced via immunoSEQ multiplex PCR; TCRdb's table is partial and in-frame only. The data show 55,000 to 65,000 clones, with roughly 92% seen just once and about 17% held by the top ten. The starting material was CD4+ or CD8+ T cells sorted from blood, obtained in a trial of the OX40 agonist ivuxolimab. These receptors were obtained from an adult with an advanced solid tumor such as melanoma, head and neck, liver or kidney cancer. Each CDR3 is given with its conserved first and last residue. The order of the fields is V gene, J gene, D gene, clone size, CDR3 protein, CDR3 DNA. D genes are given only for firm matches. Only part of the rows carry a size: once, few, many, or a class if the clone is expanded.

v_gene: TRBV5-4; j_gene: TRBJ2-3; d_gene: NA; abundance: NA; CDR3aa: CASSYPGLSTDTQYF; CDR3nt: TGTGCCAGCAGCTACCCGGGACTCAGCACAGATACGCAGTATTTT
v_gene: TRBV5-4; j_gene: TRBJ2-1; d_gene: TRBD2; abundance: NA; CDR3aa: CASSLGLAGGLSSYNEQFF; CDR3nt: TGTGCCAGCAGCTTGGGACTAGCGGGGGGACTCAGCTCCTACAATGAGCAGTTCTTC
v_gene: TRBV9; j_gene: TRBJ2-3; d_gene: TRBD2; abundance: NA; CDR3aa: CASSPSGGSTDTQYF; CDR3nt: TGTGCCAGCAGCCCCTCGGGGGGGAGCACAGATACGCAGTATTTT
v_gene: TRBV5-6; j_gene: TRBJ2-7; d_gene: NA; abundance: NA; CDR3aa: CASSLFYEQYF; CDR3nt: TGTGCCAGCAGCCTTTTCTACGAGCAGTACTTC
v_gene: TRBV5-6; j_gene: TRBJ2-7; d_gene: TRBD2; abundance: NA; CDR3aa: CASSKGLAGGIVSYEQYF; CDR3nt: TGTGCCAGCAGCAAGGGACTAGCGGGGGGGATTGTCTCCTACGAGCAGTACTTC
v_gene: TRBV2; j_gene: TRBJ2-3; d_gene: NA; abundance: once; CDR3aa: CASSQGGLGGDTQYF; CDR3nt: TGTGCCAGCAGTCAAGGGGGACTGGGAGGGGATACGCAGTATTTT
v_gene: TRBV7-9; j_gene: TRBJ1-1; d_gene: TRBD1; abundance: once; CDR3aa: CASSRDRGREGTEAFF; CDR3nt: TGTGCCAGCAGCCGGGACAGGGGGCGCGAAGGGACTGAAGCTTTCTTT
v_gene: TRBV5-6; j_gene: TRBJ1-2; d_gene: NA; abundance: NA; CDR3aa: CASSSAAVYGYTF; CDR3nt: TGTGCCAGCAGCTCCGCGGCAGTCTATGGCTACACCTTC
v_gene: TRBV5-4; j_gene: TRBJ1-3; d_gene: NA; abundance: NA; CDR3aa: CASSLGGNTIYF; CDR3nt: TGTGCCAGCAGCTTAGGAGGAAACACCATATATTTT
v_gene: TRBV28; j_gene: TRBJ1-6; d_gene: NA; abundance: NA; CDR3aa: CASSQDGSPLHF; CDR3nt: TGTGCCAGCAGTCAGGACGGCTCACCCCTCCACTTT
v_gene: TRBV10-2; j_gene: TRBJ1-6; d_gene: TRBD1; abundance: NA; CDR3aa: CASSETDRVINSPLHF; CDR3nt: TGCGCCAGCAGTGAGACGGACAGGGTAATTAATTCACCCCTCCACTTT
v_gene: TRBV20-1; j_gene: TRBJ1-1; d_gene: NA; abundance: NA; CDR3aa: CSARVGSEAFF; CDR3nt: TGCAGTGCTAGAGTTGGTTCTGAAGCTTTCTTT
v_gene: TRBV6-6; j_gene: TRBJ2-7; d_gene: NA; abundance: once; CDR3aa: CASSYSMNEQYF; CDR3nt: TGTGCCAGCAGTTACTCGATGAACGAGCAGTACTTC
v_gene: TRBV5-5; j_gene: TRBJ1-4; d_gene: NA; abundance: once; CDR3aa: CASNGDLGEKLFF; CDR3nt: TGTGCCAGCAATGGGGACCTAGGTGAAAAACTGTTTTTT
v_gene: TRBV4-2; j_gene: TRBJ1-4; d_gene: TRBD1; abundance: NA; CDR3aa: CASSQGWTGDEKLFF; CDR3nt: TGTGCCAGCAGCCAAGGCTGGACAGGGGACGAAAAACTGTTTTTT
v_gene: TRBV2; j_gene: TRBJ2-3; d_gene: TRBD2; abundance: NA; CDR3aa: CASSVSSGGLQDTQYF; CDR3nt: TGTGCCAGCAGTGTATCTAGCGGGGGGTTGCAAGATACGCAGTATTTT
v_gene: TRBV13; j_gene: TRBJ2-7; d_gene: NA; abundance: NA; CDR3aa: CASSSSEAPEQYF; CDR3nt: TGTGCCAGCAGCTCCTCCGAGGCCCCCGAGCAGTACTTC
v_gene: TRBV7-9; j_gene: TRBJ1-1; d_gene: TRBD1; abundance: NA; CDR3aa: CASSFAPFQGDTEAFF; CDR3nt: TGTGCCAGCAGCTTTGCCCCTTTTCAGGGGGACACTGAAGCTTTCTTT
v_gene: TRBV5-6; j_gene: TRBJ2-7; d_gene: TRBD2; abundance: NA; CDR3aa: CASSPGLAGSYEQYF; CDR3nt: TGTGCCAGCAGCCCAGGACTAGCGGGTTCCTACGAGCAGTACTTC
v_gene: TRBV7-9; j_gene: TRBJ1-1; d_gene: NA; abundance: NA; CDR3aa: CASSPRIPVDTEAFF; CDR3nt: TGTGCCAGCAGCCCCCGAATACCGGTGGACACTGAAGCTTTCTTT
v_gene: TRBV9; j_gene: TRBJ1-5; d_gene: TRBD1; abundance: NA; CDR3aa: CASSADRGGGDDQPQHF; CDR3nt: TGTGCCAGCAGCGCCGACAGGGGTGGGGGAGATGATCAGCCCCAGCATTTT
v_gene: TRBV6-6; j_gene: TRBJ1-1; d_gene: NA; abundance: NA; CDR3aa: CASSYEGSNTEAFF; CDR3nt: TGTGCCAGCAGTTACGAAGGGTCCAACACTGAAGCTTTCTTT
v_gene: TRBV29-1; j_gene: TRBJ1-2; d_gene: TRBD1; abundance: NA; CDR3aa: CSVDARDRGGGYTF; CDR3nt: TGCAGCGTTGATGCCCGGGACAGGGGGGGTGGCTACACCTTC